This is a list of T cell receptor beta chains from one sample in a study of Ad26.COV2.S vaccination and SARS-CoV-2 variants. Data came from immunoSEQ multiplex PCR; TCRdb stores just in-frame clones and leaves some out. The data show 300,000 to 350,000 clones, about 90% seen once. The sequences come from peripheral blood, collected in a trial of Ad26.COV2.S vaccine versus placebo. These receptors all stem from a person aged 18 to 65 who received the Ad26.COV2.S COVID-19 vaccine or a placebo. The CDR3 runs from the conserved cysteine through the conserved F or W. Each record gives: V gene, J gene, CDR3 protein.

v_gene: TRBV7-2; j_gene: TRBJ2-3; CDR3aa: CASSFDGRRTDTQYF
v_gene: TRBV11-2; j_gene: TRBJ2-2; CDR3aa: CASSSPGSGELFF
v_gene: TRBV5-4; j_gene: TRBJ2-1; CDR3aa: CASSLALGGGDWNEQFF
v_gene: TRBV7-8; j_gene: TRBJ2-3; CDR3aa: CASSLAIAGVALLPSTDTQYF
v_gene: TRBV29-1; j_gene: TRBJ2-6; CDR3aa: CSVSGGDSGANVLTF
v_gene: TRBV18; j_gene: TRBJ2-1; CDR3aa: CASSRTGYYNEQFF
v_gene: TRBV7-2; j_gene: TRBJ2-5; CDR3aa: CASSLGRGYQETQYF
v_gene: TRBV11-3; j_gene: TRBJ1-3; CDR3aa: CASSSHPADRGPSWGNTIYF
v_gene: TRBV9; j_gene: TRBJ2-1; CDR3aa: CASSPTGGFNEQFF
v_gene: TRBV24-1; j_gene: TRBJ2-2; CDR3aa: CATRGVAGELFF
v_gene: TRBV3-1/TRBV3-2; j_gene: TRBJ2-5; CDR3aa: CASSKHTTRQDQETQYF
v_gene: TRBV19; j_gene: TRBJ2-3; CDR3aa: CASSRLYGGTDTQYF
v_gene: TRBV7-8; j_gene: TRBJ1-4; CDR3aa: CASSSYNEKLFF
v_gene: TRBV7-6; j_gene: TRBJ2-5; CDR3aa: CASSLEPGHRKDQYF
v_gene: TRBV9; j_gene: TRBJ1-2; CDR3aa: CASSVGGRDGYTF
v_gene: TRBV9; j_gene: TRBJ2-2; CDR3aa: CASSVMQTGELFF
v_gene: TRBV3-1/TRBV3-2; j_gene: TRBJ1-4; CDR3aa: CASRPRQGSNEKLFF
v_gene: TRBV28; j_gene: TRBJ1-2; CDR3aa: CATVTGGYYGYTF
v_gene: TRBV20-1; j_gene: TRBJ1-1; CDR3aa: CSARGQGALWAEAFF
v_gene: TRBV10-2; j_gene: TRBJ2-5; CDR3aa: CATIGGGETQYF
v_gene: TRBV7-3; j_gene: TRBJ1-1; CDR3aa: CASRTTGNTEAFF
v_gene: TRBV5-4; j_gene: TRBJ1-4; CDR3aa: CASSLGTGEKLFF
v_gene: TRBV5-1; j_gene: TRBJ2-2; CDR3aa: CASSLVPRGNTGELFF
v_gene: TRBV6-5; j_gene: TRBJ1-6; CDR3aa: CASRPGQGSVPLHF
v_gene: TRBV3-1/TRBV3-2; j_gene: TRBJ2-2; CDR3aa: CASSQEWVAGRTGELFF
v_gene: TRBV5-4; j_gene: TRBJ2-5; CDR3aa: CASSPTLAEETQYF
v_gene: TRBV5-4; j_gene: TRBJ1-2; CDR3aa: CASSPGSLNYGYTF
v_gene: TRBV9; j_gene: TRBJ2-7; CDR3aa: CASSVGGGGGRIYEQYF
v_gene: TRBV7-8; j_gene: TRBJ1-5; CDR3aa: CASSSKDISNQPQHF
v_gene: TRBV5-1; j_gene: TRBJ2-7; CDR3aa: CASSFTGDHYEQYF
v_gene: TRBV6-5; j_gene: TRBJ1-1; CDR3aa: CASSPDSNTEAFF
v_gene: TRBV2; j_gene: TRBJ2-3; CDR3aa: CASRADTSGAQYF
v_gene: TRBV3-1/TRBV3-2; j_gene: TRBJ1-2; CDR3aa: CASSQLKATGGYTF
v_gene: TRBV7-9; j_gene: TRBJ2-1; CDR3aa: CASSPPGTGSVNEQFF
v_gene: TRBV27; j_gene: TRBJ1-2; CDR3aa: CASSRMLGADYGYTF
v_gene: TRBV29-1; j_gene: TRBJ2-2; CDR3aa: CSVEFGRARTGELFF
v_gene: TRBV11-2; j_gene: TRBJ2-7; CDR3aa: CASSLDGDRGYEQYF
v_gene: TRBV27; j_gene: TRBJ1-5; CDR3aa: CASSFYPNQPQHF
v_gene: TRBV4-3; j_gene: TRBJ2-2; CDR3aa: CASSPRRSGNTGELFF
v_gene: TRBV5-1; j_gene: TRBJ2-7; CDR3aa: CASSLTLGEQYF
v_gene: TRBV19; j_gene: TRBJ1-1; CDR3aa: CATRGRLNTEAFF
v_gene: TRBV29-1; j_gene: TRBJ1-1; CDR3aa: CSVERRLNTEAFF
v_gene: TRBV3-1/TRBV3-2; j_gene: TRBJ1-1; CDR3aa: CASSQETRVITEAFF
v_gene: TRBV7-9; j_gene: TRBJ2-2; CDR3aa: CASSLGRGWAGELFF
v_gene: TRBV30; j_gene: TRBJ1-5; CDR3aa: CAWSTGTDYQPQHF
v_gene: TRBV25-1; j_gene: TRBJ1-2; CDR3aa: CASSGTLRGRVRNYGYTF